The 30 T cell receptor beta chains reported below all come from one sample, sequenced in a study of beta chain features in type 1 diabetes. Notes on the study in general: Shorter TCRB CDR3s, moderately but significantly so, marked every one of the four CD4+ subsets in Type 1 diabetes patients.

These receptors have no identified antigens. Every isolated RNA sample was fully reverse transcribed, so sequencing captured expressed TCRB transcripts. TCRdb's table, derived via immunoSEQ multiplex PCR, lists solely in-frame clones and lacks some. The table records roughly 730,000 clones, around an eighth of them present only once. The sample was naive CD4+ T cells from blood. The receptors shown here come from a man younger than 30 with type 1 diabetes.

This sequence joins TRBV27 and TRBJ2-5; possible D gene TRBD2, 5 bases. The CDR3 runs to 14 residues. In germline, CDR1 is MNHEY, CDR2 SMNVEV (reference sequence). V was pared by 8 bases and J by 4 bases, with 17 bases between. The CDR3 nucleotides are TGTGCCAGCTGGGGAACGGGAAGCGGAGAGACCCAGTACTTC. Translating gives CASWGTGSGETQYF.

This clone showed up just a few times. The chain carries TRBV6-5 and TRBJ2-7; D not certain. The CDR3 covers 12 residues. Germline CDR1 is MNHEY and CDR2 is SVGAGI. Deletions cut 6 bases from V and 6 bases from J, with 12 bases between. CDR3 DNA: TGTGCCAGCAGCCTCGTTTCGGGCGAGCAGTACTTC. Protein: CASSLVSGEQYF.

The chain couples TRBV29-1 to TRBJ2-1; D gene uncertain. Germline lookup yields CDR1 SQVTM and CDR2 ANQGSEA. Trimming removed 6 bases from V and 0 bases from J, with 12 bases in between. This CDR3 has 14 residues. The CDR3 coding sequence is TGCAGCGTCCACCTCCAGAGCTCCTACAATGAGCAGTTCTTC. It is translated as CSVHLQSSYNEQFF.

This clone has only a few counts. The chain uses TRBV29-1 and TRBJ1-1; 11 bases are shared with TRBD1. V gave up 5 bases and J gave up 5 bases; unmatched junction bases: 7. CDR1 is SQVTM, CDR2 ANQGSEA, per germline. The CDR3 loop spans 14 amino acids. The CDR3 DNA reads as TGCAGCGTTAGGGACAGGGGGATAGGGACTGAAGCTTTCTTT. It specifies CSVRDRGIGTEAFF.

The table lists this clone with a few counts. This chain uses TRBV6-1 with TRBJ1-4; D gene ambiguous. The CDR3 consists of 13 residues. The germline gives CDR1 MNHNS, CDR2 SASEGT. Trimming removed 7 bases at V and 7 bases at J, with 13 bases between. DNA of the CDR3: TGTGCCAGCAAAAGGGAGTGGGGTGAAAAACTGTTTTTT. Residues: CASKREWGEKLFF.

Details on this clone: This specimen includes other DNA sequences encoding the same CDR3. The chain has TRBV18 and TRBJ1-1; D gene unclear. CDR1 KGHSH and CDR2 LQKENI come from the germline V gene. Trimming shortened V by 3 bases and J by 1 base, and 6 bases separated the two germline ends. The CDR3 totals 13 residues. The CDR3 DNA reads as TGTGCCAGCTCACCCTTGGAGAACACTGAAGCTTTCTTT. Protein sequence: CASSPLENTEAFF.

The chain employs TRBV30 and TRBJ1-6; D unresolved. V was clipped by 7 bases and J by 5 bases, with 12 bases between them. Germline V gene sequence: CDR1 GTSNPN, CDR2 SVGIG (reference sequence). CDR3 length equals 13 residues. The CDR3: CALGSENNSPLHF. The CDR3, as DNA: TGTGCCTTGGGCAGCGAGAATAATTCACCCCTCCACTTT.

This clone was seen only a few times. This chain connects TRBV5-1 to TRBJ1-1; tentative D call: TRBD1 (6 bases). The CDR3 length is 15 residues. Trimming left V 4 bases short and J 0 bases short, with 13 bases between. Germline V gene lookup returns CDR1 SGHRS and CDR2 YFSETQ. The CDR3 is CASSRMDSLNTEAFF. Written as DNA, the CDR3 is TGCGCCAGCAGCCGGATGGACAGCCTGAACACTGAAGCTTTCTTT.

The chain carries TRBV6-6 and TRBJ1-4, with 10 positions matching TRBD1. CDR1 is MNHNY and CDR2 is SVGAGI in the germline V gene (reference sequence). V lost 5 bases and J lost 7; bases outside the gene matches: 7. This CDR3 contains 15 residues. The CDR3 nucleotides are TGTGCCAGCAGTCCAGACAGGGGGCGCGGTGAAAAACTGTTTTTT. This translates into CASSPDRGRGEKLFF.

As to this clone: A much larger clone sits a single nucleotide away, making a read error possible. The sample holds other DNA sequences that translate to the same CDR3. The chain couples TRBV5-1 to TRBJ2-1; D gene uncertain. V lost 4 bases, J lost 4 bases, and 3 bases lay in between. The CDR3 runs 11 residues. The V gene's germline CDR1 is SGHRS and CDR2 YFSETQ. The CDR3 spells CASSLYNEQFF. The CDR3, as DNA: TGCGCCAGCAGCCTTTACAATGAGCAGTTCTTC.

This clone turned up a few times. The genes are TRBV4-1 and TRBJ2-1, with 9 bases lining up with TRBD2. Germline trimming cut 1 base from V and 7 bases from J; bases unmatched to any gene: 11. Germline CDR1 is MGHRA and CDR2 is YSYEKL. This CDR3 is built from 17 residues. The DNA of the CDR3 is TGCGCCAGCAGCCAAGGCCCGGCGGGGGGGCCGGTAAATGAGCAGTTCTTC. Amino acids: CASSQGPAGGPVNEQFF.

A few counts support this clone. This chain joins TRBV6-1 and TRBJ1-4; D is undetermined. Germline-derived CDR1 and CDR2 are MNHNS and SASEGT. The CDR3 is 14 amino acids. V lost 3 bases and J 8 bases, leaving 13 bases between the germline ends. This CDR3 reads CASSDGQIREKLFF. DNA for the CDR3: TGTGCCAGCAGTGACGGCCAGATAAGGGAAAAACTGTTTTTT.

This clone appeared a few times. The CDR3 is CASSEYWQGNTGELFF. CDR3 in DNA: TGTGCCAGCAGTGAATATTGGCAGGGGAACACCGGGGAGCTGTTTTTT. The genes are TRBV25-1 and TRBJ2-2; D might be TRBD1 (5 bases). CDR1 is MGHDK, CDR2 SYGVNS, per germline. The CDR3 contains 16 residues. V lost 0 bases to trimming and J lost 1 base, with 9 bases between them.

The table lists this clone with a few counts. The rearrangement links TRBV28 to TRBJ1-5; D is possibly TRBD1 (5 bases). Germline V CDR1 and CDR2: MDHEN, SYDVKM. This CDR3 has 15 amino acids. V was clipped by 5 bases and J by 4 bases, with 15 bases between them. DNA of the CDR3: TGTGCCAGCAGTCCCCTGGGAAGGGGTAATCAGCCCCAGCATTTT. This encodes CASSPLGRGNQPQHF.

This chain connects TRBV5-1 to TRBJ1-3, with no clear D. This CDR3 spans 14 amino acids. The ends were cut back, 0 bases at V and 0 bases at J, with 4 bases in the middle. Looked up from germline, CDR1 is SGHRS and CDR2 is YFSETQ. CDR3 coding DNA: TGCGCCAGCAGCTTGGCGAGCTCTGGAAACACCATATATTTT. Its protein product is CASSLASSGNTIYF.

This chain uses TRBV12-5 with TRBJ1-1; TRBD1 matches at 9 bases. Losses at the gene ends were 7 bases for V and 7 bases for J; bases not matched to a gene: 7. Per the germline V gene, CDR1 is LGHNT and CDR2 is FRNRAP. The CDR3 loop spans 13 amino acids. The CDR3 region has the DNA TGTGCTAGTGTCGGGACAGGGAAAGTTGAAGCTTTCTTT. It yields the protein CASVGTGKVEAFF.

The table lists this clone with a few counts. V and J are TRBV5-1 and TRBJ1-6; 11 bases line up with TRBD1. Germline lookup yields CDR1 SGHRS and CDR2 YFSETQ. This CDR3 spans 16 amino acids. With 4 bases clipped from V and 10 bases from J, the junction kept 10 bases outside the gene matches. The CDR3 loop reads CASSLEGTGGGSPLHF. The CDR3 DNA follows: TGCGCCAGCAGCCTGGAAGGGACAGGGGGTGGCTCACCCCTCCACTTT.

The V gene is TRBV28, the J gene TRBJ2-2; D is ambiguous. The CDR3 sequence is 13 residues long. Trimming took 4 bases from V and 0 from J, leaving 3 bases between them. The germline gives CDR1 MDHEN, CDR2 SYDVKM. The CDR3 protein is CASSYTNTGELFF. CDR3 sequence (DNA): TGTGCCAGCAGTTACACGAACACCGGGGAGCTGTTTTTT. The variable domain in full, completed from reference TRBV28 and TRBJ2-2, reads DVKVTQSSRYLVKRTGEKVFLECVQDMDHENMFWYRQDPGLGLRLIYFSYDVKMKEKGDIPEGYSVSREKKERFSLILESASTNQTSMYLCASSYTNTGELFFGEGSRLTVL.

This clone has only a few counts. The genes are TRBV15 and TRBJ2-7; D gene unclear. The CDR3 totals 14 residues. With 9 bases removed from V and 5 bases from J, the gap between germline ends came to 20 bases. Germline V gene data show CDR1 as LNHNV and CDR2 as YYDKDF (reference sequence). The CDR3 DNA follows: TGTGCCACGACGCGCAGGCCCAGATTCCACGAGCAGTACTTC. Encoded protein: CATTRRPRFHEQYF.

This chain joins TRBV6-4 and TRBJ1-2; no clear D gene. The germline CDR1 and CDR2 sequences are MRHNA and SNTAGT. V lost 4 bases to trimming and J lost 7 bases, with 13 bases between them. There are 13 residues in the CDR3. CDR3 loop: CASSGEGLGGYTF. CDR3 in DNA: TGTGCCAGCAGTGGAGAGGGTCTCGGTGGCTACACCTTC.

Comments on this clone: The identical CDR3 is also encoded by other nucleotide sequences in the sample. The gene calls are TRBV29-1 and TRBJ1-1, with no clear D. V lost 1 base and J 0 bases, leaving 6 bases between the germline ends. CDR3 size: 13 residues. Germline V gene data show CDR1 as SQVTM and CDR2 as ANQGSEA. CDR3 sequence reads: CSVEGQLNTEAFF. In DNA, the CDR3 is TGCAGCGTTGAAGGACAACTGAACACTGAAGCTTTCTTT.

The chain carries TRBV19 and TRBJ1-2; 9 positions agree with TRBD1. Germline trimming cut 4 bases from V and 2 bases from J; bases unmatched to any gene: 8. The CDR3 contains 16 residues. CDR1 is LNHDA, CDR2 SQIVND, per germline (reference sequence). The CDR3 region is CASSRATGQGNYGYTF. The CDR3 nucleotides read TGTGCCAGTAGTAGAGCAACGGGACAGGGAAACTATGGCTACACCTTC.

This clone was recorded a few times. The CDR3 DNA reads as TGTGCCAGCAGTACCCCAGGGAACACTGAAGCTTTCTTT. Amino acids: CASSTPGNTEAFF. The genes are TRBV6-1 and TRBJ1-1; D is unresolved. The CDR3 spans 13 residues. V lost 5 bases and J lost 1, with 8 bases in between. Germline CDR1 is MNHNS and CDR2 is SASEGT.

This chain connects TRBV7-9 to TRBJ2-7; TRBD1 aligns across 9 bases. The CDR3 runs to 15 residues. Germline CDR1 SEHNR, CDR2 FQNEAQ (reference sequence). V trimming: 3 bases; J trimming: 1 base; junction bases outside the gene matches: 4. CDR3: CASSFSGTGSYEQYF. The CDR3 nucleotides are TGTGCCAGCAGCTTCTCCGGGACAGGGTCCTACGAGCAGTACTTC.

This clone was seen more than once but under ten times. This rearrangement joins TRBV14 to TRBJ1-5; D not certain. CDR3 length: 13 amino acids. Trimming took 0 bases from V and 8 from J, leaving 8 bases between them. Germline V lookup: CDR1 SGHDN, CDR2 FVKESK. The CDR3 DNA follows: TGTGCCAGCAGCCAAGATGTGGCGGAGCCCCAGCATTTT. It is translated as CASSQDVAEPQHF.

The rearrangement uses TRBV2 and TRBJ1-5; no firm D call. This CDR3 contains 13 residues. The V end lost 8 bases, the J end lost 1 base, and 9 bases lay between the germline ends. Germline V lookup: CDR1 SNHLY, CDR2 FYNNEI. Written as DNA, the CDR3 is TGTGCCAGCGAAGCCATGAGCAATCAGCCCCAGCATTTT. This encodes CASEAMSNQPQHF.

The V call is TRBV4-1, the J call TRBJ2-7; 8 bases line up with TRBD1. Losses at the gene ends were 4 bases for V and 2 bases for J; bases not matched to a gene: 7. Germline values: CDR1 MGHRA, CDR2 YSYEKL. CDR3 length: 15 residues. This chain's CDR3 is CASSPRTGRTYEQYF. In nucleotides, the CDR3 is TGCGCCAGCAGCCCACGGACAGGGAGAACCTACGAGCAGTACTTC.

Written as DNA, the CDR3 is TGCGCCAGCAGCTCAAGTCAAGAGACCCAGTACTTC. Amino acid sequence: CASSSSQETQYF. The chain recombines TRBV5-1 with TRBJ2-5; D gene uncertain. Trimming cost V 3 bases and J 2 bases, with 5 bases left between them. The CDR3 sequence is 12 residues long. Germline-derived CDR1 and CDR2 are SGHRS and YFSETQ.

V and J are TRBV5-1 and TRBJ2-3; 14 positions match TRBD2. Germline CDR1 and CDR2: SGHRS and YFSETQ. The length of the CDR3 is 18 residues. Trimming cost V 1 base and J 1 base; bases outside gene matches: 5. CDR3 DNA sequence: TGCGCCAGCAGCTTGATGACTAGCGGGGGGGCCGGCACAGATACGCAGTATTTT. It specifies CASSLMTSGGAGTDTQYF.

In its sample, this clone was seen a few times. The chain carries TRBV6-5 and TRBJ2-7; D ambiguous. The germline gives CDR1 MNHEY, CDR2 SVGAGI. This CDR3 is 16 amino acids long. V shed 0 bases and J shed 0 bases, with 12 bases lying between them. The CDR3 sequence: CASSYSPSDNSYEQYF. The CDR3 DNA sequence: TGTGCCAGCAGTTACTCGCCTTCAGACAACTCCTACGAGCAGTACTTC.